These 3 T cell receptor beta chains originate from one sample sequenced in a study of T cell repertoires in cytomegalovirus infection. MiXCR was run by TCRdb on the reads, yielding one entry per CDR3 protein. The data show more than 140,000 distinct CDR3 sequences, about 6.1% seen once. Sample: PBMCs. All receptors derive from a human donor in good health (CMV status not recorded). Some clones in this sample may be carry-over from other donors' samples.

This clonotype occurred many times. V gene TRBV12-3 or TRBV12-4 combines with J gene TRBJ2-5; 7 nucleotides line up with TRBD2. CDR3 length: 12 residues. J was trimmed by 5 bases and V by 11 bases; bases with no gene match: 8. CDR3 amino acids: CASTAGVETQYF. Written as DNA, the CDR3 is TGTGCCTCCACGGCGGGGGTGGAGACCCAGTACTTC.

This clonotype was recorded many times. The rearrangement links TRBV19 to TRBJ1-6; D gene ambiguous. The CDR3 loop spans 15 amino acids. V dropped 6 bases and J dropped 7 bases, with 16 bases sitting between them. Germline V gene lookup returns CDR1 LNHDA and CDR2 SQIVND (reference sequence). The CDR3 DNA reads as TGTGCCAGTAGGCCGGATCTCCATCGGAATTCACCCCTCCACTTT. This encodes CASRPDLHRNSPLHF.

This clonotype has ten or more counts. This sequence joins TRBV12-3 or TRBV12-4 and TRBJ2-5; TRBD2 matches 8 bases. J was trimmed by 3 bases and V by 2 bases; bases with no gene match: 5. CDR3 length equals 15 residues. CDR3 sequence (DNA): TGTGCCAGCAGTTTACCAACTAGCGGAGAAGAGACCCAGTACTTC. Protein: CASSLPTSGEETQYF.